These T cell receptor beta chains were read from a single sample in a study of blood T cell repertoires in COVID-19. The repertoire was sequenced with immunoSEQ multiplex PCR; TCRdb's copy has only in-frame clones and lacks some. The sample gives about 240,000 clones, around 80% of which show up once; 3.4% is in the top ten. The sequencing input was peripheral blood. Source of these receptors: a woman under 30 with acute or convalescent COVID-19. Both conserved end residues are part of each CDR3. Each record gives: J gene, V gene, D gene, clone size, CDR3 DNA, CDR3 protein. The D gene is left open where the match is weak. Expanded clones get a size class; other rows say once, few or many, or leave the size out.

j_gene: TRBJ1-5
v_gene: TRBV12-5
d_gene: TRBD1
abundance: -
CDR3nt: TGTGCTAGTGGTTTGATTGTATTGGGGACAGGGGATAGCAATCAGCCCCAGCATTTT
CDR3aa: CASGLIVLGTGDSNQPQHF

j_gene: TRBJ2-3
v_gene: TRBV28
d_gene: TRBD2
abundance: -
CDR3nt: TGTGCCAGCAGTTCCTCGACTAGCGGGAGGGTAAATACGCAGTATTTT
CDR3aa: CASSSSTSGRVNTQYF

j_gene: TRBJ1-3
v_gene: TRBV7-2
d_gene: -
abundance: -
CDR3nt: TGTGCCAGCAGCTTAGGGGGAGTGGTCGGAAACACCATATATTTT
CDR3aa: CASSLGGVVGNTIYF

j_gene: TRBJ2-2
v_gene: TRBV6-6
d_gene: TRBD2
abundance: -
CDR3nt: TGTGCCAGCAGTCATCCGGGACTAGCGGTGAACGCCGGGGAGCTGTTTTTT
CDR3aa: CASSHPGLAVNAGELFF

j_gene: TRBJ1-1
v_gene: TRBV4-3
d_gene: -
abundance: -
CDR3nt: TGCGCCAGCAGCCACGACATGGAAAACACTGAAGCTTTCTTT
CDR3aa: CASSHDMENTEAFF

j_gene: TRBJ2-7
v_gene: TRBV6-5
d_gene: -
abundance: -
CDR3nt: TGTGCCAGCAGTTACACAATTGGACTATCCTACGAGCAGTACTTC
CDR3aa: CASSYTIGLSYEQYF

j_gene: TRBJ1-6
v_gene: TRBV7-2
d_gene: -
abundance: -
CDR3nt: TGTGCCAGCAGCCCTCAAGGACGCGGGGTTAATAATTCACCCCTCCACTTT
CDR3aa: CASSPQGRGVNNSPLHF

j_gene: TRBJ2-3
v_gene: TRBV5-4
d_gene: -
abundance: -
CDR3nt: TGTGCCAGCAGCTTGGTATTTGCGACAGAGGATGCAGATACGCAGTATTTT
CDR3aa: CASSLVFATEDADTQYF

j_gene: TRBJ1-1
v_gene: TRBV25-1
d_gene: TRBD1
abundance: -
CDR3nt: TGTGCCAGCAGGACAGGGGTGGACACTGAAGCTTTCTTT
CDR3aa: CASRTGVDTEAFF

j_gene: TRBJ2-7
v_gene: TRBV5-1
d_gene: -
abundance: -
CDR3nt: TGCGCCAGCAGCCTCTCAGGGTCCCACGAGCAGTACTTC
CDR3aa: CASSLSGSHEQYF

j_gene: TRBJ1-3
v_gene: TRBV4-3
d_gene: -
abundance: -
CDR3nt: TGCGCCAGCAGCCATGGCTTCGGGAGGGGAAACACCATATATTTT
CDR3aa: CASSHGFGRGNTIYF

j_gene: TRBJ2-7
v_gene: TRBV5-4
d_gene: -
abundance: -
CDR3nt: TGTGCCAGCAGCTTGGCCAGCTCAGGGCCCCGCTCCTACGAGCAGTACTTC
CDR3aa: CASSLASSGPRSYEQYF

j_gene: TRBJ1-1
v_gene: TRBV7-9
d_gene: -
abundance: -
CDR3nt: TGTGCCAGCAGCCCGGGACTATACACTGAAGCTTTCTTT
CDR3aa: CASSPGLYTEAFF

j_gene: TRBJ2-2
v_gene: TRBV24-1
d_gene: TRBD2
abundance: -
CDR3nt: TGTGCCACCAGTGATCCTAGCGGGAGAAATAGCCACACCGGGGAGCTGTTTTTT
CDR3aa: CATSDPSGRNSHTGELFF

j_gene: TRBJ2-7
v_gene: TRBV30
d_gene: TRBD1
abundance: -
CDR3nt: TGTGCCTGGGGGACAGGCCCCTCCCGGGAGCAGTACTTC
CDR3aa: CAWGTGPSREQYF

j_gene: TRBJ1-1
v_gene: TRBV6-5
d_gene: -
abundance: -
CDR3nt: TGTGCCAGCAGAATACAGGGTGGGGAGAACACTGAAGCTTTCTTT
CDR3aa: CASRIQGGENTEAFF

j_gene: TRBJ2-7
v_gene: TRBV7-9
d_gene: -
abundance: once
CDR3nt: TGTGCCAGCAGCTTAGGGGTAGCGGAGTACGAGCAGTACTTC
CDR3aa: CASSLGVAEYEQYF

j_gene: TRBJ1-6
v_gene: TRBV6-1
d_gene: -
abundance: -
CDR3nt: TGTGCCAGCAGTGTGGGGGGGCGGTGGTCCTATAATTCACCCCTCCACTTT
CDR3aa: CASSVGGRWSYNSPLHF

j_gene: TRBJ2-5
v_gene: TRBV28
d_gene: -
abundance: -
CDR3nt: TGTGCCAGCAGCCCTACAGGGTTTTCCGGCTCCATAGGGGAGACCCAGTACTTC
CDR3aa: CASSPTGFSGSIGETQYF

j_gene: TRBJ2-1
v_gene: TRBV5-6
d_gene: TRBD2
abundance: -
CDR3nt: TGTGCCAGCAGCAGGACTAGCTACAATGAGCAGTTCTTC
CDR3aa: CASSRTSYNEQFF

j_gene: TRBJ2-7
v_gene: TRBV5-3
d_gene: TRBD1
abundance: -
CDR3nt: TGTGCCAGAAGCCCGGACAGGGTAGAGGAGCAGTACTTC
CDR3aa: CARSPDRVEEQYF

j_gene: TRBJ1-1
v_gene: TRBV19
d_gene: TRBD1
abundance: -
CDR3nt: TGTGCCAGTAAGTCGGGACAGGGGAGTGGTGAAGCTTTCTTT
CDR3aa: CASKSGQGSGEAFF

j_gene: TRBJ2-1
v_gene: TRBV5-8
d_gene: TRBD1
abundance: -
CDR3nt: TGTGCCAGCAGCTTCGGGACAGGGGCAAGGAATGAGCAGTTCTTC
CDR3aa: CASSFGTGARNEQFF

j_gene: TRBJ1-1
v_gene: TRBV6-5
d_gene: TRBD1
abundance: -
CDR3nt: TGTGCCAGCAGCGCAGGGGGCTTGGGCACTGAAGCTTTCTTT
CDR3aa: CASSAGGLGTEAFF

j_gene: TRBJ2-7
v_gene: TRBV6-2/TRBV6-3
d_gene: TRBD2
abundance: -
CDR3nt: TGTGCCAGCAGCCCCCTACCCCTAGCGGGAGTGGTCTACGAGCAGTACTTC
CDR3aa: CASSPLPLAGVVYEQYF

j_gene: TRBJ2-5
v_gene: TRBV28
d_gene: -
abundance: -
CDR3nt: TGTGCCAGCACCCGGGGCGGGATAGTGGAGACCCAGTACTTC
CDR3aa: CASTRGGIVETQYF

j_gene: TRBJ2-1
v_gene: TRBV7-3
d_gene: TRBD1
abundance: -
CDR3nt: TGTGCCAGCAGCCCCGACAGGGCCAATGAGCAGTTCTTC
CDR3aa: CASSPDRANEQFF

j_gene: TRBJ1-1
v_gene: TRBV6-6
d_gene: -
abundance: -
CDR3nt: TGTGCCAGCACCGCCTCGGGGGGTTACACTGAAGCTTTCTTT
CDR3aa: CASTASGGYTEAFF

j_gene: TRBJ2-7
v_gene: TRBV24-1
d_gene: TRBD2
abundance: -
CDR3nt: TGTGCCACCAGCCCTAAATGGACTAGCGGGAGAGTAGTGCGATACGAGCAGTACTTC
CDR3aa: CATSPKWTSGRVVRYEQYF

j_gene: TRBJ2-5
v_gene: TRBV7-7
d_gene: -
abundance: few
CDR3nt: TGTGCTAGCAGCTTAGTGGGGCAGACCCAGTACTTC
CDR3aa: CASSLVGQTQYF

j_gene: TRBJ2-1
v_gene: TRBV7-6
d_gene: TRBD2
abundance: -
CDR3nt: TGTGCCAGCAGCTTTAGCGGGAGTTCCTACAATGAGCAGTTCTTC
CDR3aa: CASSFSGSSYNEQFF

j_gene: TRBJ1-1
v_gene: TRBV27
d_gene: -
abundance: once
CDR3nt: TGTGCCAGCAGCCGGGACATCCCGAAGAACACTGAAGCTTTCTTT
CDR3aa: CASSRDIPKNTEAFF

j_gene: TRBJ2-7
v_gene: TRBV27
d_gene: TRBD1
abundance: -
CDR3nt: TGTGCCAGCAGCGCGACAGGGGAATCGAACGAGCAGTACTTC
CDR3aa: CASSATGESNEQYF

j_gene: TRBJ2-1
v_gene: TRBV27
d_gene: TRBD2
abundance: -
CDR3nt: TGTGCCAGCAGTTTAGGGCGGGAGCGATACAATGAGCAGTTCTTC
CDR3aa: CASSLGRERYNEQFF

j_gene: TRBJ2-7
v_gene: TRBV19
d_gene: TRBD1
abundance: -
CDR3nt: TGTGCCAGCTCGACAGGGGGCGGCGAGCAGTACTTC
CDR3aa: CASSTGGGEQYF

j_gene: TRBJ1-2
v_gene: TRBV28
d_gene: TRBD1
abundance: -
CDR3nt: TGTGCCAGCAGCTACCAATTGGCTTCCGGGACAGGCAACGGCTACACCTTC
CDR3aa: CASSYQLASGTGNGYTF

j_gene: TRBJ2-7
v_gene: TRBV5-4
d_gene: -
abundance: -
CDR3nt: TGTGCCAGCAGCCGGGGGGCAGATTCCTACGAGCAGTACTTC
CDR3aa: CASSRGADSYEQYF

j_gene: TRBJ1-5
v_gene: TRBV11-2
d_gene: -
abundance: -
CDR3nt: TGTGCCAGCAGCAAACAAAGCAATCAGCCCCAGCATTTT
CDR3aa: CASSKQSNQPQHF

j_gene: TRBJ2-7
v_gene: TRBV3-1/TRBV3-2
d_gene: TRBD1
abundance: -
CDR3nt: TGTGCCAGCAGCCAGGGACAGGGGGCGCTGGGGCAGTACTTC
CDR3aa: CASSQGQGALGQYF

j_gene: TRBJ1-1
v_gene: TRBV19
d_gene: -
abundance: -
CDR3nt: TGTGCCAGTAGAAGACAGCGCGACACTGAAGCTTTCTTT
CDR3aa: CASRRQRDTEAFF

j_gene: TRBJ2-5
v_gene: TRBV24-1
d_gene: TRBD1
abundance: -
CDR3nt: TGTGCCACCAGTGATTTCGACAGGGGGCAAGAGACCCAGTACTTC
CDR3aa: CATSDFDRGQETQYF

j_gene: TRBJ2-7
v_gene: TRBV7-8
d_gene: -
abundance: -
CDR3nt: TGTGCCAGCAGCTCATGGCCAGGAAGGAAAGCGGTTTCCTACGAGCAGTACTTC
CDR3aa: CASSSWPGRKAVSYEQYF

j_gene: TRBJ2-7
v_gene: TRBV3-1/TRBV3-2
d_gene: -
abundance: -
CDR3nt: TGTGCCAGCAGCTCTCAGAAGGGGAAAGCCTCCTACGAGCAGTACTTC
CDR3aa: CASSSQKGKASYEQYF

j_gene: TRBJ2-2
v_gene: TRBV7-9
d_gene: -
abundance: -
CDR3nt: TGTGCCAGCAGTTGGAGCCCGGCAGGGGAGCTGTTTTTT
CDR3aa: CASSWSPAGELFF

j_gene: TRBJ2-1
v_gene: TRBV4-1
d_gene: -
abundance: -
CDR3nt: TGCGCCAGCAGCCAAGAGAGGTTGAATGAGCAGTTCTTC
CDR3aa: CASSQERLNEQFF

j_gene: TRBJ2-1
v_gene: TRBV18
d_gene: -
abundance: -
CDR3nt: TGTGCCAGCTCACCCCAGCGTGGTTACAATGAGCAGTTCTTC
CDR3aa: CASSPQRGYNEQFF

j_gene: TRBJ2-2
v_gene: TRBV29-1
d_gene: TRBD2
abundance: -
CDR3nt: TGCAGCGTTCAGGGGTCTAGCGGGACTTACACCGGGGAGCTGTTTTTT
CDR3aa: CSVQGSSGTYTGELFF

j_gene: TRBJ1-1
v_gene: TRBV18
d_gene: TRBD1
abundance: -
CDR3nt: TGTGCCAGCTCACCATGGGACAGAAACACTGAAGCTTTCTTT
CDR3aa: CASSPWDRNTEAFF

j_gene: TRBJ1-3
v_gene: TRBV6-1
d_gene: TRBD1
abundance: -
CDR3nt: TGTGCCAGCAGTGAAGTGGGACAGGGTGGAAACACCATATATTTT
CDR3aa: CASSEVGQGGNTIYF

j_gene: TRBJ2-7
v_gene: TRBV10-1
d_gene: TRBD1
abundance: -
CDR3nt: TGCGCCAGCAGTGAGTTTGGGACAGCGATCTACGAGCAGTACTTC
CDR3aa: CASSEFGTAIYEQYF

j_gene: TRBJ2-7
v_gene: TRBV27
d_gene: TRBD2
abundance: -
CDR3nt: TGTGCCAGCAGCCCGGGACTAGTCGTTAACGAGCAGTACTTC
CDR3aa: CASSPGLVVNEQYF

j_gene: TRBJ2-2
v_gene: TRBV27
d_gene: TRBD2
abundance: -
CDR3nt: TGTGCCAGCAGACCGGGACTAGGAACCGGGGAGCTGTTTTTT
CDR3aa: CASRPGLGTGELFF

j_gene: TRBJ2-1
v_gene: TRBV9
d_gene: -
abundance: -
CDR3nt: TGTGCCAGCAGCGTAGCCTCTAGCGCAACCCCAATATTCGATGAGCAGTTCTTC
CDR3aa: CASSVASSATPIFDEQFF

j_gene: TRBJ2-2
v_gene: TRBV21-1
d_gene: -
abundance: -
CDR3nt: TGTGCCAGCAGCGAGCGCGTACCGAACACCGGGGAGCTGTTTTTT
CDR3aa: CASSERVPNTGELFF

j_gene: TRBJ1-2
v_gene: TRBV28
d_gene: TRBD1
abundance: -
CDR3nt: TGTGCCAGCAGTTCGGGACAGCTCTATGGCTACACCTTC
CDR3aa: CASSSGQLYGYTF

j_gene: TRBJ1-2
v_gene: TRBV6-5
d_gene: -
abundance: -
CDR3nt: TGTGCCAGCAGTTACTGGACAGAGAATAAATATGGCTACACCTTC
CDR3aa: CASSYWTENKYGYTF

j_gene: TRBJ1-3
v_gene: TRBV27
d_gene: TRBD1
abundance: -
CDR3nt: TGTGCCAGCAGTTTATCGGGGACAGCCTCTGGAAACACCATATATTTT
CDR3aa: CASSLSGTASGNTIYF

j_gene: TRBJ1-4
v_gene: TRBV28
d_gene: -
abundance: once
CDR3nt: TGTGCCAGCAGTTTGATGGGTAACAGGGTAGGAGGAACTAATGAAAAACTGTTTTTT
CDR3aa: CASSLMGNRVGGTNEKLFF

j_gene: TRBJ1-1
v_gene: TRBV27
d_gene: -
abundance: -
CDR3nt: TGTGCCAGCAGTGGCTGGAACACTGAAGCTTTCTTT
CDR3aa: CASSGWNTEAFF

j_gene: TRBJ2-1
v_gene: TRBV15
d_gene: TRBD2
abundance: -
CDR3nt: TGTGCCACCAGCAAGAGCGGGACTAGCGGGAGTGGCAATGAGCAGTTCTTC
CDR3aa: CATSKSGTSGSGNEQFF